This is a list of T cell receptor beta chains from one sample in a study of T cells in Graves' hyperthyroidism and ophthalmopathy. TCRdb re-derived calls from the multiplex PCR reads in MiXCR, one entry per CDR3 protein. Counted here are around 190,000 distinct CDR3 sequences, about a sixth occurring once; the ten biggest clones make up approximately 56%. Sample: blood. The receptors were sampled from a woman between 50 and 59 years old with Graves' hyperthyroidism. The CDR3 runs from the conserved cysteine through the conserved F or W. The order of the fields is clone size, J gene, D gene, V gene, CDR3 protein, CDR3 DNA. The D gene is left open where the match is weak. Size is omitted from some rows. Given values are once, few, many or a class for expanded clones.

>-|TRBJ2-7|-|TRBV5-1
CASSLQTSSYEQYF
TGCGCCAGCAGCTTACAGACAAGCTCCTACGAGCAGTACTTC
>-|TRBJ1-1|-|TRBV12-3/TRBV12-4
CASRPLWDGTEAFF
TGTGCCAGCAGACCCCTGTGGGATGGCACTGAAGCTTTCTTT
>many|TRBJ2-5|TRBD1|TRBV6-1
CASRTNRGPRETQYF
TGTGCCAGCAGGACAAACAGGGGGCCCAGGGAGACCCAGTACTTC
>many|TRBJ2-1|-|TRBV18
CASSPLSDEQFF
TGTGCCAGCTCACCACTGAGTGATGAGCAGTTCTTC
>many|TRBJ1-3|-|TRBV7-3
CASSLGQPGSGNTIYF
TGTGCCAGCAGCTTAGGACAGCCCGGCTCTGGAAACACCATATATTTT
>many|TRBJ2-7|TRBD2|TRBV18
CASSPPAAGAHEQYF
TGTGCCAGCTCACCACCGGCAGCGGGAGCCCACGAGCAGTACTTC
>many|TRBJ2-7|-|TRBV3-1
CASSQGTQSSYEQYF
TGTGCCAGCAGCCAAGGGACACAAAGCTCCTACGAGCAGTACTTC
>-|TRBJ1-2|-|TRBV27
CASRDRTWDGYTF
TGTGCCAGCAGGGATCGGACTTGGGATGGCTACACCTTC
>many|TRBJ1-5|-|TRBV12-3/TRBV12-4
CASSYLRGEMLGPQHF
TGTGCCAGCAGCTATTTACGGGGAGAAATGCTTGGGCCCCAGCATTTT
>many|TRBJ2-1|TRBD1|TRBV11-3
CASSLEGQGHNEQFF
TGTGCCAGCAGCTTAGAGGGACAGGGACACAATGAGCAGTTCTTC
>many|TRBJ1-5|-|TRBV7-8
CASSPRGGLGNQPQHF
TGTGCCAGCAGCCCACGGGGGGGGTTGGGCAATCAGCCCCAGCATTTT
>many|TRBJ2-1|TRBD1|TRBV30
CAWSRPGQGLREQFF
TGTGCCTGGAGTAGACCGGGACAGGGGTTAAGAGAGCAGTTCTTC
>-|TRBJ2-1|-|TRBV7-6
CASSLGPIGTEQFF
TGTGCCAGCAGCTTAGGTCCCATTGGCACCGAGCAGTTCTTC
>once|TRBJ2-1|TRBD2|TRBV20-1
CSAVAGVSDEQFF
TGCAGTGCCGTAGCGGGAGTTAGTGATGAGCAGTTCTTC
>-|TRBJ1-5|-|TRBV19
CASSPDSRGVGQPQHF
TGTGCCAGTAGTCCCGACTCAAGAGGGGTTGGGCAGCCCCAGCATTTT
>-|TRBJ1-1|-|TRBV28
CASSFAPENAEAFF
TGTGCCAGCAGTTTTGCCCCAGAGAACGCTGAAGCTTTCTTT
>many|TRBJ2-2|TRBD2|TRBV28
CASSFLGGGNTGELFF
TGTGCCAGCAGTTTCCTGGGCGGGGGGAACACCGGGGAGCTGTTTTTT
>few|TRBJ2-1|-|TRBV12-3/TRBV12-4
CASSLGVARRSSYNEQFF
TGTGCCAGCAGTTTAGGTGTGGCGCGGCGATCGTCCTACAATGAGCAGTTCTTC
>many|TRBJ2-3|TRBD1|TRBV18
CASSRQNYRQGYTQYF
TGTGCCAGCTCGCGCCAAAACTACAGACAGGGCTATACGCAGTATTTT
>many|TRBJ2-7|TRBD2|TRBV19
CASSIVGRLAHNEQYF
TGTGCCAGTAGTATAGTTGGGAGACTAGCCCATAACGAGCAGTACTTC
>-|TRBJ1-3|-|TRBV4-2
CASSQGNTIYF
TGTGCCAGCAGCCAGGGAAACACCATATATTTT
>-|TRBJ2-2|-|TRBV28
CASSRNYYTGELFF
TGTGCCAGCAGTCGAAATTATTACACCGGGGAGCTGTTTTTT
>many|TRBJ2-5|-|TRBV10-3
CAISGSGSETQYF
TGTGCCATCAGTGGATCAGGGTCAGAGACCCAGTACTTC
>few|TRBJ2-2|-|TRBV6-2/TRBV6-3
CASSYSHRVSTGELFF
TGTGCCAGCAGTTACTCCCACAGGGTGTCCACCGGGGAGCTGTTTTTT
>many|TRBJ2-1|-|TRBV7-2
CASSSPTLNEQFF
TGTGCCAGCAGCTCACCGACCCTCAATGAGCAGTTCTTC
>-|TRBJ1-1|-|TRBV18
CASSPPGRSYTEAFF
TGTGCCAGCTCACCACCGGGTAGGTCTTACACTGAAGCTTTCTTT
>many|TRBJ1-2|TRBD1|TRBV7-4
CASSQRGQPDNYGYTF
TGTGCCAGCAGTCAAAGGGGACAGCCAGATAACTATGGCTACACCTTC
>few|TRBJ1-6|-|TRBV7-2
CASSPSSYNSPLHF
TGTGCCAGCAGCCCAAGTAGCTATAATTCACCCCTCCACTTT